This T cell receptor beta chain emerged from a study of technical replicates of blood from a handful of donors. TCRdb's copy holds only in-frame clones and misses some; the assay was immunoSEQ multiplex PCR. The sample yields tens of thousands of clones, roughly 92% seen once. V lost 5 bases to trimming and J lost 9 bases, with 14 bases between them. CDR3 size: 13 residues. Looked up from germline, CDR1 is SGHVS and CDR2 is FNYEAQ. The sample comprised T cells isolated from PBMCs. The chain employs TRBV7-6 and TRBJ2-1, with D perhaps matching TRBD2 (5 bases). The clonotype comes from a human donor in good health. The CDR3 DNA reads as TGTGCCAGCAGCGGGCTGGTTCGGGGTGAGCAGTTCTTC. Translation gives CASSGLVRGEQFF.